These T cell receptor beta chains were read from a single sample in a study of OX40 agonist ivuxolimab in advanced cancers. Sequencing used immunoSEQ multiplex PCR; TCRdb keeps in-frame clones, though not all of them. The sample lists some 59,000 clones, about nine tenths occurring once. The specimen comprised CD4+ or CD8+ T cells sorted from blood, sampled in a trial of the OX40 agonist ivuxolimab. These receptors originate from an adult with an advanced solid tumor such as melanoma, head and neck, liver or kidney cancer. The CDR3 runs from the conserved cysteine through the conserved F or W. The D gene is left open where the match is weak. Clone size appears in some rows only: once, few, many, or a class for an expanded clone.

J gene | V gene | clone size | D gene | CDR3 DNA | CDR3 protein
TRBJ2-1 | TRBV7-9 | once | - | TGTGCCAGCAGCTTACGGGGGACCTTTTCTAATGAGCAGTTCTTC | CASSLRGTFSNEQFF
TRBJ1-5 | TRBV9 | once | - | TGTGCCAGCAGCGTAGTAGGGGGAGACCAGCCCCAGCATTTT | CASSVVGGDQPQHF
TRBJ2-7 | TRBV27 | - | - | TGTGCCAGCAGCCCATACCCGCGGTCCTACGAGCAGTACTTC | CASSPYPRSYEQYF
TRBJ2-7 | TRBV6-5 | - | - | TGTGCCAGCAGTTACTCGCCAGGATTTCCCGAGCAGTACTTC | CASSYSPGFPEQYF
TRBJ2-6 | TRBV7-2 | - | - | TGTGCCAGCAGCTTAATTAACAGGGCCCGCTCTGGGGCCAACGTCCTGACTTTC | CASSLINRARSGANVLTF
TRBJ2-1 | TRBV6-6 | - | TRBD2 | TGTGCCAGCAGTTACGGCGGGAGGGCCCATGAGCAGTTCTTC | CASSYGGRAHEQFF
TRBJ2-7 | TRBV7-8 | - | TRBD2 | TGTGCCAGCAGCTTCGGACTAGCGGGACGGTCCTACGAGCAGTACTTC | CASSFGLAGRSYEQYF
TRBJ1-2 | TRBV5-5 | - | - | TGTGCCAGCAGCTTGGTAAGGGACGGCTACACCTTC | CASSLVRDGYTF
TRBJ1-1 | TRBV5-6 | once | - | TGTGCCAGCAAGGGGGGGGTCACTAGTAACACTGAAGCTTTCTTT | CASKGGVTSNTEAFF
TRBJ1-1 | TRBV5-1 | - | TRBD1 | TGCGCCAGCAGCTTGACTGACAGGGCGACTGAAGCTTTCTTT | CASSLTDRATEAFF
TRBJ1-1 | TRBV7-3 | few | TRBD1 | TGTGCCAGCAGCTTGTCAGGGGGCACTGAAGCTTTCTTT | CASSLSGGTEAFF
TRBJ2-5 | TRBV18 | - | - | TGTGCCAGCTCACCACCAGGGGGGGACAGGCAGCGAGAGACCCAGTACTTC | CASSPPGGDRQRETQYF
TRBJ1-2 | TRBV5-1 | - | TRBD1 | TGCGCCAGCACCGGGACAGGGTCCCGCCGGGACTATGGCTACACCTTC | CASTGTGSRRDYGYTF
TRBJ2-7 | TRBV4-2 | - | TRBD1 | TGTGCCAGCAGCCAAGGACAGGGAACCTACGAGCAGTACTTC | CASSQGQGTYEQYF
TRBJ2-5 | TRBV5-6 | - | - | TGTGCCAGCAGCGGGTGGGGGTACCAAGAGACCCAGTACTTC | CASSGWGYQETQYF
TRBJ2-5 | TRBV5-1 | few | - | TGCGCCAGCAGCCCCCCAGCAGGGACGGGGGAGACCCAGTACTTC | CASSPPAGTGETQYF
TRBJ2-2 | TRBV5-1 | - | - | TGCGCCAGCAGCTCCGGGACTTCAAACACCGGGGAGCTGTTTTTT | CASSSGTSNTGELFF
TRBJ1-4 | TRBV5-1 | - | TRBD1 | TGCGCCAGCAGCTTCGGGACAGTAAAAGAAAAACTGTTTTTT | CASSFGTVKEKLFF
TRBJ2-4 | TRBV6-5 | - | - | TGTGCCAGCAGTCCGGTAGGAGACATTCAGTACTTC | CASSPVGDIQYF
TRBJ2-1 | TRBV30 | - | - | TGTGCCTGGGCCCCCTTGGGTGGGTCCTACAATGAGCAGTTCTTC | CAWAPLGGSYNEQFF
TRBJ2-3 | TRBV11-3 | - | - | TGTGCCAGCAGCTTAGAGGACAGAGATACGCAGTATTTT | CASSLEDRDTQYF
TRBJ2-1 | TRBV27 | - | - | TGTGCCAGCGGCGGACCCTCCTACAATGAGCAGTTCTTC | CASGGPSYNEQFF
TRBJ1-1 | TRBV27 | - | - | TGTGCCACCTACAGCAAAACTGAAGCTTTCTTT | CATYSKTEAFF
TRBJ1-5 | TRBV28 | - | TRBD1 | TGTGCCAGCAGTCCCCGGGGAGGGGGCGCAGGTCAGCCCCAGCATTTT | CASSPRGGGAGQPQHF
TRBJ2-1 | TRBV18 | - | TRBD1 | TGTGCCAGCTCCCTGGACAGGAGCAATGAGCAGTTCTTC | CASSLDRSNEQFF
TRBJ2-3 | TRBV7-8 | - | - | TGTGCCAGCAGCTCGGGCCCTACAGATACGCAGTATTTT | CASSSGPTDTQYF
TRBJ2-1 | TRBV29-1 | - | - | TGCAGCGTCCACGGGGGTAGCGGCTTCAATGAGCAGTTCTTC | CSVHGGSGFNEQFF
TRBJ1-4 | TRBV11-2 | few | TRBD1 | TGTGCCAGCAGCCCCTGGAATTACAGGGGGCATGAAAAACTGTTTTTT | CASSPWNYRGHEKLFF
TRBJ1-6 | TRBV4-2 | - | - | TGTGCCAGCAGCCCGCCCGGGGCCGCGGGAATCACCCTCCACTTT | CASSPPGAAGITLHF
TRBJ2-1 | TRBV18 | - | - | TGTGCCAGCTCACCACCGAAGGTCAATGAGCAGTTCTTC | CASSPPKVNEQFF
TRBJ2-3 | TRBV15 | - | - | TGTGCCACCAGCAGAGAAACCCACAGGGCGGATACGCAGTATTTT | CATSRETHRADTQYF
TRBJ2-5 | TRBV27 | - | - | TGTGCCAGCAGTTTGGGCAAGACCTTCCAAGAGACCCAGTACTTC | CASSLGKTFQETQYF
TRBJ1-1 | TRBV6-6 | - | - | TGTGCCAGCATCAAGGCGGGATTAACGAACACTGAAGCTTTCTTT | CASIKAGLTNTEAFF